The 31 T cell receptor beta chains given below trace back to one sample, sequenced in a study of blood T cell repertoires in COVID-19. Only in-frame clones appear in the TCRdb table, and some are missing; sequencing was by immunoSEQ multiplex PCR. The sample lists about 200,000 clones; 85% were seen once. The sequenced sample was PBMCs or T cells enriched from blood (not recorded which). The receptors derive from a man aged 35 to 55 who had recovered from COVID-19.

In its sample, this clone was seen once. The V and J genes are TRBV21-1 and TRBJ2-7; TRBD2 is taken as the D call from the table, unchecked against the DNA. TRBV21-1 is listed as a pseudogene. This CDR3 is 17 amino acids long. The CDR3 region has the DNA TGTGCCAGCAGCTTTCGGTATGGAGGGGAGGGTGGTTACGAGCAGTACTTC. Translation: CASSFRYGGEGGYEQYF.

This sequence joins TRBV5-8 and TRBJ1-2; TRBD1 matches 9 bases. CDR1 and CDR2 (germline): SGHTS, YDEGEE. J was trimmed by 2 bases and V by 2 bases; bases with no gene match: 4. The CDR3 has 15 residues. CDR3 bases: TGTGCCAGCAGCTTATTCGGACAGGGGAACTATGGCTACACCTTC. It yields the protein CASSLFGQGNYGYTF.

The chain joins TRBV4-1 to TRBJ1-1; tentative D call: TRBD1 (5 bases). The germline CDR1 and CDR2 sequences are MGHRA and YSYEKL. The CDR3 is 15 residues long. The V end was cut by 0 bases, the J end by 0 bases, with 8 bases between. The CDR3 nucleotides read TGCGCCAGCAGCCAAGATCAGACAGTGAACACTGAAGCTTTCTTT. It encodes CASSQDQTVNTEAFF.

The chain combines TRBV10-2 with TRBJ2-2; D is perhaps TRBD2 (6 bases). The CDR3 has 14 residues. Looked up from germline, CDR1 is WSHSY and CDR2 is SAAADI. The V end was cut by 6 bases, the J end by 0 bases, with 8 bases between. The CDR3 sequence: CASRTSANTGELFF. The CDR3 coding sequence is TGCGCCAGCAGGACTAGTGCGAACACCGGGGAGCTGTTTTTT.

The chain is built from TRBV5-8 and TRBJ2-2, with D tentatively TRBD1 (6 bases). In germline, CDR1 is SGHTS, CDR2 YDEGEE. Trimming took off 4 bases at V and 0 bases at J, with 10 bases between the two ends. The CDR3 runs 15 residues. CDR3 residues: CASSTNRANTGELFF. CDR3 nucleotide sequence: TGTGCCAGCAGCACAAACAGGGCGAACACCGGGGAGCTGTTTTTT. The whole variable domain, remainder taken from reference TRBV5-8 and TRBJ2-2, is EAGVTQSPTHLIKTRGQQATLRCSPISGHTSVYWYQQALGLGLQFLLWYDEGEERNRGNFPPRFSGRQFPNYSSELNVNALELEDSALYLCASSTNRANTGELFFGEGSRLTVL.

This clone was seen a single time. The gene calls are TRBV2 and TRBJ2-7, with D unclear. V was clipped by 10 bases and J by 7 bases, with 23 bases between them. The germline gives CDR1 SNHLY, CDR2 FYNNEI. CDR3 size: 14 residues. CDR3 protein: CATQAPGRLREQYF. As DNA, the CDR3 is TGTGCCACACAAGCACCGGGTCGTCTGAGGGAGCAGTACTTC.

The chain uses TRBV11-2 and TRBJ2-2, with a tentative D call TRBD1 (5 bases). V was trimmed by 5 bases and J by 0 bases, leaving 13 bases between them. The length of the CDR3 is 16 residues. Germline V lookup: CDR1 SGHAT, CDR2 FQNNGV. In DNA form, the CDR3 reads TGTGCCAGCAGCCCCAGGGAAGTCGCGAACACCGGGGAGCTGTTTTTT. The encoded protein is CASSPREVANTGELFF.

The chain employs TRBV19 and TRBJ2-7, with D maybe TRBD1 (6 bases). Germline V lookup: CDR1 LNHDA, CDR2 SQIVND (reference sequence). V lost 2 bases and J lost 2, with 7 bases in between. This CDR3 region has 13 residues. The CDR3 nucleotides read TGTGCCAGTAGTATAAGGACAGCCTACGAGCAGTACTTC. Amino acids: CASSIRTAYEQYF.

The chain employs TRBV5-4 and TRBJ2-5, with TRBD1 matching 10 bases. This CDR3 contains 15 residues. CDR1 SGHNT and CDR2 YYREEE come from the germline V gene (reference sequence). Trimming removed 4 bases from V and 1 base from J; junction bases left unmatched: 4. CDR3 DNA: TGTGCCAGCAGCGGGGGACAGGGGCTCCAAGAGACCCAGTACTTC. It yields the protein CASSGGQGLQETQYF. The whole variable domain, remainder taken from reference TRBV5-4 and TRBJ2-5, is ETGVTQSPTHLIKTRGQQVTLRCSSQSGHNTVSWYQQALGQGPQFIFQYYREEENGRGNFPPRFSGLQFPNYSSELNVNALELDDSALYLCASSGGQGLQETQYFGPGTRLLVL.

The chain carries TRBV9 and TRBJ1-5; 10 nucleotides match TRBD1. V shed 0 bases and J 6 bases; nucleotides not matched to a gene: 3. Germline-derived CDR1 and CDR2 are SGDLS and YYNGEE. The CDR3 has 15 amino acids. The CDR3 nucleotides are TGTGCCAGCAGCGTAGGACAGGGGGCTGTTCAGCCCCAGCATTTT. This encodes CASSVGQGAVQPQHF.

J is TRBJ2-1 and V is TRBV5-1; D gene ambiguous. Trimming removed 7 bases from V and 5 bases from J, with 13 bases in between. CDR1 SGHRS and CDR2 YFSETQ come from the germline V gene. The CDR3 covers 13 residues. The CDR3 protein is CASRISRNNEQFF. The DNA for the CDR3 is TGCGCCAGCCGCATCTCGCGAAACAATGAGCAGTTCTTC.

V gene TRBV18 combines with J gene TRBJ2-1; D gene ambiguous. Deletions cut 4 bases from V and 0 bases from J, with 13 bases between. Germline-derived CDR1 and CDR2 are KGHSH and LQKENI. The CDR3 sequence is 16 residues long. In DNA form, the CDR3 reads TGTGCCAGCTCACGTCTTACAGCCGTCTCCTACAATGAGCAGTTCTTC. Protein: CASSRLTAVSYNEQFF.

The chain joins TRBV30 to TRBJ1-2; a weak D match, TRBD1 (5 bases). With 8 bases removed from V and 3 bases from J, the gap between germline ends came to 7 bases. Germline V gives CDR1 GTSNPN, CDR2 SVGIG (reference sequence). This CDR3 spans 10 amino acids. The CDR3 DNA reads as TGTGCCGCGGGGGACTATGGCTACACCTTC. Translation: CAAGDYGYTF.

The chain links TRBV7-8 to TRBJ1-1, with unresolved D. The CDR3 totals 14 residues. V dropped 1 base and J dropped 4 bases, with 10 bases sitting between them. Looked up from germline, CDR1 is SGHVS and CDR2 is FQNEAQ. CDR3 coding DNA: TGTGCCAGCAGCTTAGGCAGTGGAGTCACTGAAGCTTTCTTT. Its protein is CASSLGSGVTEAFF.

The J gene is TRBJ1-1, the V gene TRBV4-3; 8 positions match TRBD1. The CDR3 has 15 residues. After removal of 0 bases from V and 4 bases from J, the junction contained 4 bases not matched to a gene. Germline V gene sequence: CDR1 LGHNA, CDR2 YSLEER. As DNA, the CDR3 is TGCGCCAGCAGCCAAGAGTACAGGGGGGGCACTGAAGCTTTCTTT. It specifies CASSQEYRGGTEAFF.

V usage is TRBV7-3 and J usage is TRBJ1-1, with D unresolved. This CDR3 spans 13 amino acids. Germline loops: CDR1 SGHTA, CDR2 FQGTGA. The V end was cut by 0 bases, the J end by 7 bases, with 9 bases between. The CDR3 spells CASSLTNQVEAFF. The CDR3 nucleotides are TGTGCCAGCAGCTTAACGAACCAGGTTGAAGCTTTCTTT.

The rearrangement uses TRBV30 and TRBJ1-1, with D hard to call. Per the germline V gene, CDR1 is GTSNPN and CDR2 is SVGIG (reference sequence). V dropped 0 bases and J dropped 5 bases, with 13 bases sitting between them. The CDR3 is made up of 14 amino acids. CDR3 residues: CAWSVRSRRTEAFF. The CDR3 DNA reads as TGTGCCTGGAGTGTACGGTCAAGGAGGACTGAAGCTTTCTTT.

This clone was detected once. In DNA, the CDR3 is TGTGCCAGCAGCGGACAGGGGGCGCCTGGCTATGGCTACACCTTC. It encodes CASSGQGAPGYGYTF. The chain is built from TRBV9 and TRBJ1-2, with 10 nucleotides matching TRBD1. Trimming removed 3 bases from V and 4 bases from J; junction bases left unmatched: 6. Germline V gene lookup returns CDR1 SGDLS and CDR2 YYNGEE. This CDR3 has 15 residues.

This clone came up once. This chain joins TRBV19 and TRBJ1-5; D gene ambiguous. V shed 5 bases and J shed 7 bases, with 9 bases lying between them. Germline CDR1 LNHDA, CDR2 SQIVND (reference sequence). The length of the CDR3 is 12 residues. In nucleotides, the CDR3 is TGTGCCAGTAGTTCCTTGAGGCAGCCCCAGCATTTT. Encoded protein: CASSSLRQPQHF.

The V call is TRBV28, the J call TRBJ2-3, with TRBD2 matching over 10 bases. Per germline, CDR1 MDHEN and CDR2 SYDVKM. V gave up 11 bases and J gave up 4 bases; unmatched junction bases: 9. This CDR3 contains 14 residues. The CDR3 sequence: CAGSSGRVADTQYF. CDR3 nucleotide sequence: TGTGCCGGTTCTAGCGGGAGAGTCGCAGATACGCAGTATTTT.

V and J are TRBV6-1 and TRBJ1-2; D gene ambiguous. CDR1 is MNHNS, CDR2 SASEGT, per germline. This CDR3 spans 12 amino acids. Trimming cost V 1 base and J 8 bases, with 8 bases left between them. This CDR3 is CASSEVQRGYTF. CDR3 in DNA: TGTGCCAGCAGTGAAGTACAGAGAGGCTACACCTTC.

This rearrangement joins TRBV27 to TRBJ2-7; 12 nucleotides align to TRBD2. V trimming: 4 bases; J trimming: 4 bases; junction bases outside the gene matches: 8. The CDR3 length is 16 residues. Per germline, CDR1 MNHEY and CDR2 SMNVEV (reference sequence). CDR3 region: CASSWGLAGGVYEQYF. CDR3 bases: TGTGCCAGCAGTTGGGGCCTAGCGGGAGGGGTTTACGAGCAGTACTTC.

The chain has TRBV5-1 and TRBJ1-1; TRBD1 matches 7 bases. The CDR3 runs 16 residues. Germline lookup yields CDR1 SGHRS and CDR2 YFSETQ. With V trimmed by 0 bases and J by 1 base, 6 bases remained unmatched. CDR3: CASSLAAGQTNTEAFF. The CDR3 coding sequence is TGCGCCAGCAGCTTGGCCGCGGGACAGACGAACACTGAAGCTTTCTTT.

This sequence joins TRBV10-2 and TRBJ1-5, with 9 bases identical to TRBD1. This CDR3 has 13 amino acids. Germline V gene sequence: CDR1 WSHSY, CDR2 SAAADI. Trimming took 6 bases from V and 6 from J; bases not matched to a gene: 3. Here the CDR3 DNA reads TGCGCCAGCAGCACAGGGGGCCCTCAGCCCCAGCATTTT. It specifies CASSTGGPQPQHF.

V usage is TRBV18 and J usage is TRBJ1-5; D gene unclear. Germline V gene sequence: CDR1 KGHSH, CDR2 LQKENI. The CDR3 runs to 13 residues. V lost 3 bases and J lost 7, with 10 bases in between. CDR3 bases: TGTGCCAGCTCACCTACCACCGCGCAGCCCCAGCATTTT. Its translation: CASSPTTAQPQHF.

The chain uses TRBV29-1 and TRBJ1-1; D call uncertain. Germline CDR1 SQVTM, CDR2 ANQGSEA. The CDR3 covers 11 residues. Trimming pared 1 base from V and 10 bases from J, leaving 10 bases between. The chain's CDR3 is CSVEVGGGAFF. CDR3 nucleotide sequence: TGCAGCGTTGAAGTTGGAGGAGGAGCTTTCTTT.

The J gene is TRBJ1-4, the V gene TRBV24-1; no firm D call. The germline V gene has CDR1 KGHDR and CDR2 SFDVKD. V shed 4 bases and J shed 11 bases, with 10 bases lying between them. The length of the CDR3 is 12 residues. The CDR3 reads CATSDPQSKLFF. The CDR3 nucleotides read TGTGCCACCAGTGACCCACAGTCCAAACTGTTTTTT.

The V gene is TRBV25-1, the J gene TRBJ2-3; possible D gene TRBD1, 6 bases. The germline CDR1 and CDR2 sequences are MGHDK and SYGVNS. This CDR3 has 13 residues. V shed 5 bases and J shed 4 bases, with 10 bases lying between them. CDR3 nucleotides: TGTGCCAGCAGTCCCCAGGGGTCAGATACGCAGTATTTT. Translation: CASSPQGSDTQYF.

The chain recombines TRBV6-5 with TRBJ1-2; TRBD1 matches at 7 bases. Germline CDR1 is MNHEY and CDR2 is SVGAGI. The CDR3 loop spans 11 amino acids. The trim removed 10 bases at V and 7 bases at J, leaving 6 bases unmatched. CDR3 sequence: CATEGARGYTF. The CDR3 DNA sequence: TGTGCCACGGAGGGGGCGCGTGGCTACACCTTC.

The rearrangement links TRBV5-1 to TRBJ2-5; 9 nucleotides match TRBD2. There are 16 residues in the CDR3. Per the germline V gene, CDR1 is SGHRS and CDR2 is YFSETQ. V trimming: 2 bases; J trimming: 3 bases; junction bases outside the gene matches: 8. In DNA, the CDR3 is TGCGCCAGCAGCTTAGGGCCACTAGCGGGCGAAGAGACCCAGTACTTC. As protein: CASSLGPLAGEETQYF.

The chain is built from TRBV29-1 and TRBJ2-1; perhaps TRBD1 as D (5 bases). Germline CDR1 reads SQVTM; CDR2 reads ANQGSEA. The CDR3 loop spans 12 amino acids. Trimming removed 5 bases from V and 1 base from J, with 6 bases in between. The CDR3 DNA sequence: TGCAGCGTTCGACAGTCCTACAATGAGCAGTTCTTC. It specifies CSVRQSYNEQFF.